The clone carrying this T cell receptor beta chain was counted once. Germline V gene data show CDR1 as SEHNR and CDR2 as FQNEAQ (reference sequence). The CDR3 is 13 residues long. V trimming: 2 bases; J trimming: 9 bases; junction bases outside the gene matches: 3. The source of the sample is a study of control samples from healthy donors and cancer patients. Profiled with immunoSEQ multiplex PCR; TCRdb holds only in-frame clones, not every one. The sample has about 83,000 clones, around 91% seen once. This receptor was identified in a middle-aged man in good health. This chain joins TRBV7-9 and TRBJ2-2, with 7 bases aligning to TRBD2. Sequencing was carried out using blood. The CDR3 DNA sequence: TGTGCCAGCAGCTTAAGCGGGGATCGGGAGCTGTTTTTT. Residues: CASSLSGDRELFF.